The present entry profiles one T cell receptor beta chain with its context. The clone's antigen remains unknown. No clone much larger than this one lies a single base away; base qualities are absent. CD8 naive samples were CD45RO-negative cells positively selected for CCR7, giving a CD45RA+CCR7+ population that excluded TemRA cells. The donors were healthy, HIV-negative adults with no recently reported acute infections or vaccinations. Every donor was a Caucasian adult living in Nashville, Tennessee, USA. After blood collection by leukapheresis, PBMCs were isolated using Ficoll-Histopaque density gradient centrifugation and then cryopreserved in the vapor phase of liquid nitrogen. Purity and quantity of every magnetically sorted T cell population were checked by analytical flow cytometry. Genomic DNA was isolated from each sorted fraction and quantified by UV absorbance on a Nanodrop 2000c. CDR1 and CDR2, per the germline V gene, are ENHRY and SYGVKD. V and J are truncated by 10 bases and 0 bases respectively, leaving an intervening sequence of 13 bases. From the cysteine through the phenylalanine, the CDR3 covers 13 amino acids. CDR3 DNA only is kept here, 39 bases in frame from base 1.

TCR CDR3 regions were amplified from genomic DNA by multiplex PCR using the deep immunoSEQ assay. Genomic DNA extracted from each cell subset was distributed evenly over all wells of several immunoSEQ 96-well plates, and each plate served as one replicate. For sorted subsets, 200 to 250 ng of genomic DNA, equivalent to roughly 30,000 T cell genomes, went into each replicate PCR. The purified libraries were quantified using a Qubit 3.0 fluorometer, sized with a Bioanalyzer 2100, and then quantified again using the KAPA Library Quantification kit. Every immunoSEQ 96-well plate was sequenced on a dedicated single-read 150-cycle Illumina NextSeq 550 flow cell. The study's processing was this. Because the immunoSEQ output held only junctional sequences and lacked quality scores, the filtering could not match the filtering applied to full-length reads. To assign V/J genes and CDR3, sequences were annotated against IMGT germline references using PyIR, a Python wrapper for IgBLAST v1.9. Reads with weak V/J assignments (E-value above 1e-6), missing CDR3, stop codons, out-of-frame junctions, or ambiguous translated residues were removed. V3J clonotypes were defined as sequences sharing an identical inferred V gene, J gene, and CDR3 amino acid sequence. To compute the percentage overlap between repertoires, the number of shared unique clonotypes was divided by the size of the smaller repertoire. Repertoire richness was assessed with RTK rarefaction, the Chao1 estimator, and Recon v2.1 estimates of unobserved clonotypes. Generation probabilities were computed with OLGA for all TCRbeta clonotypes obtained by the gDNA method from several donors. TCRdb took this table from immuneACCESS and kept in-frame rearrangements with V and J called. Such tables lack part of the clones; where checked against another copy, unresolved V genes explain under half of the gap, and the rest is unexplained. V and J calls and clone size are given by that table; D and trimming were obtained from the DNA. The sample profile shows under 2,000,000 clones; roughly 94% of them were found once. Roughly 1% of the sample is held by the ten biggest clonotypes.

This sample is drawn from a study of shared clonotypes between healthy human individuals (dated by TCRdb to about 2020). Concerning the study at large: The cohort comprised a couple of women and a few men aged 18 to 49 years. For each donor, CD4 naive and CD4 memory were each run on three plates, CD8 naive on two plates, and CD8 memory on one plate. To estimate repertoire size and how much clonotype sharing occurs between individuals, the study deeply sequenced the blood TCR repertoires of five healthy adults. To increase sequencing depth and limit assay-specific biases, different laboratories used diverse techniques to prepare libraries and sequence TCR repertoires. Between about 0.94 and 8.9 billion PBMCs per donor were obtained by leukapheresis.

Study-wide conclusions, independent of this receptor: Pairwise subsampling led to the expectation that sequencing depth would affect the degree of clonotype sharing among donors. Because the study included a small number of donors, the genetic and exposure-history diversity represented was limited. When a few donors were compared, the shared fraction of clonotypes was around 4.6% for naive CD4, less than 4% for naive CD8, more than 2% for memory CD4, and 0.4% for memory CD8. Even with the large sequencing depth, rarefaction of the sorted-subset datasets indicated that sequencing was incomplete. Naive subsets generally had larger estimated clonotype richness than memory subsets did. Compared with non-shared clonotypes, clonotypes shared by all four sorted-subset donors had higher generation probabilities. Sampling was restricted to blood, and TCR repertoires in tissue are likely to differ from TCR repertoires in blood.

The V and J genes are TRBV10-3 and TRBJ2-7; the D gene is possibly TRBD1 or TRBD2, with 6 bases matching each. Sequencing was performed on naive CD8+ T cells sorted from blood. The cell subset or site label on this specimen signifies: CD45RA+CCR7+. The TCR comes from a young man in good health. The CDR3 reads CATLGGSSYEQYF. The DNA sequence follows: TGTGCCACCCTAGGGGGGAGCTCCTACGAGCAGTACTTC.